This T cell receptor beta chain emerged from a study of blood T cell repertoires in COVID-19. Only in-frame clones appear in the TCRdb table, and some are missing; sequencing was by immunoSEQ multiplex PCR. Of 200,000 to 250,000 clones in the sample, more than 75% were seen once. The CDR3 contains 14 residues. Germline CDR1 and CDR2: LNHDA and SQIVND (reference sequence). This clone was counted once. The junction does not match germline at one end; this may be a read error. Sequenced: peripheral blood. The clonotype originates from a woman of 80 years or more with COVID-19, enrolled during active disease. V usage is TRBV19 and J usage is TRBJ2-3; D is possibly TRBD1 (5 bases). As DNA, the CDR3 is TGTGCCAGTAGCATAGGACACCACACAGATACGCAGTATTTT. It yields the protein CASSIGHHTDTQYF. Based on the CDR3 plus reference TRBV19 and TRBJ2-3, the full variable domain is DGGITQSPKYLFRKEGQNVTLSCEQNLNHDAMYWYRQDPGQGLRLIYYSQIVNDFQKGDIAEGYSVSREKKESFPLTVTSAQKNPTAFYLCASSIGHHTDTQYFGPGTRLTVL.